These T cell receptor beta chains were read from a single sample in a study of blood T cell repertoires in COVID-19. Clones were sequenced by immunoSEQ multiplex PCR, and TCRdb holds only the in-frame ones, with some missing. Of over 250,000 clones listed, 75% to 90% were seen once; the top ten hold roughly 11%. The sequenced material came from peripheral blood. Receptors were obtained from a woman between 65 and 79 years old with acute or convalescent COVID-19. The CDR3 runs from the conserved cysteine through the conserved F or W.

CASRGRGAAISYNEQFF | TRBJ2-1 | TRBV5-1
CASSLSTDYGYTF | TRBJ1-2 | TRBV5-1
CASSPRQLSNEQYF | TRBJ2-7 | TRBV9
CASSPNRGGLGTDTQYF | TRBJ2-3 | TRBV5-5
CASSSGTAGSPLHF | TRBJ1-6 | TRBV7-3
CASSLSGGGYGYTF | TRBJ1-2 | TRBV11-2
CSASGTGYGYTF | TRBJ1-2 | TRBV20-1
CASSGWGGTGELFF | TRBJ2-2 | TRBV11-2
CASSVFPGLYGYTF | TRBJ1-2 | TRBV2
CASSYSRAGVGYTF | TRBJ1-2 | TRBV6-5
CASRRDTRNTGELFF | TRBJ2-2 | TRBV18